These 25 T cell receptor beta chains share one sample of origin, sequenced in a study of blood T cell repertoires in COVID-19. Sequenced by immunoSEQ multiplex PCR; TCRdb stores in-frame clones only, minus some. The table includes a few hundred thousand clones, about nine tenths detected once. Specimen: PBMCs or T cells enriched from blood (not recorded which). Receptors were obtained from a woman aged 45 to 65 who had recovered from COVID-19.

There are a few counts of this clone. This rearrangement joins TRBV29-1 to TRBJ2-7; 11 bases are a match to TRBD2. Trimming cost V 6 bases and J 3 bases; bases outside gene matches: 10. CDR1 is SQVTM and CDR2 is ANQGSEA in the germline V gene. The CDR3 runs 15 residues. The CDR3 DNA sequence: TGCAGCGTCGCTTCCTTAGCGGGAGGGGGCTACGAGCAGTACTTC. This translates into CSVASLAGGGYEQYF.

The count of this clone is one. The chain couples TRBV7-2 to TRBJ2-3, with D perhaps TRBD2 (6 bases). The length of the CDR3 is 14 residues. Germline V CDR1 and CDR2: SGHTA, FQGNSA. V lost 3 bases to trimming and J lost 2 bases, with 9 bases between them. The CDR3 DNA sequence: TGTGCCAGCAGCTTCGGGGGAATCACAGATACGCAGTATTTT. This encodes CASSFGGITDTQYF. Filled out from reference TRBV7-2 and TRBJ2-3, the complete variable domain reads GAGVSQSPSNKVTEKGKDVELRCDPISGHTALYWYRQSLGQGLEFLIYFQGNSAPDKSGLPSDRFSAERTGGSVSTLTIQRTQQEDSAVYLCASSFGGITDTQYFGPGTRLTVL.

The J gene is TRBJ1-3, the V gene TRBV2; maybe TRBD1 (6 bases). V was pared by 5 bases and J by 3 bases, with 8 bases between. CDR3 length equals 13 residues. Germline CDR1 reads SNHLY; CDR2 reads FYNNEI. The CDR3 sequence: CASSTGIGNTIYF. Here the CDR3 DNA reads TGTGCCAGCAGTACAGGGATTGGAAACACCATATATTTT.

This clone is a singleton in its sample. The chain couples TRBV11-2 to TRBJ1-1; no clear D. The length of the CDR3 is 12 residues. Trimming shortened V by 2 bases and J by 6 bases, and 7 bases separated the two germline ends. The germline gives CDR1 SGHAT, CDR2 FQNNGV. The CDR3 DNA follows: TGTGCCAGCAGCTTAAACTCCCCTGAAGCTTTCTTT. Translated: CASSLNSPEAFF.

This chain links TRBV7-9 with TRBJ2-1; 11 bases fit TRBD1. The CDR3 extends over 21 amino acids. CDR1 SEHNR and CDR2 FQNEAQ come from the germline V gene (reference sequence). V shed 5 bases and J 0 bases; nucleotides not matched to a gene: 18. This chain's CDR3 is CASSNLQWGQGVQSSYNEQFF. The DNA of the CDR3 is TGTGCCAGCAGCAACCTCCAATGGGGACAGGGGGTACAAAGCTCCTACAATGAGCAGTTCTTC.

This clone was seen a handful of times. The chain uses TRBV30 and TRBJ1-2; 8 positions agree with TRBD1. With 2 bases clipped from V and 7 bases from J, the junction kept 6 bases outside the gene matches. This CDR3 region has 13 residues. Per germline, CDR1 GTSNPN and CDR2 SVGIG (reference sequence). Here the CDR3 DNA reads TGTGCCTGGAGTCTTTTGGACAGGGCTGGCTACACCTTC. It encodes CAWSLLDRAGYTF.

The V gene is TRBV7-9, the J gene TRBJ2-3; D is possibly TRBD2 (6 bases). Per germline, CDR1 SEHNR and CDR2 FQNEAQ (reference sequence). V lost 1 base and J lost 3, with 14 bases in between. The CDR3 spans 16 residues. CDR3 sequence: CASSLGLMGGTDTQYF. DNA of the CDR3: TGTGCCAGCAGCTTAGGGCTGATGGGGGGAACAGATACGCAGTATTTT.

V usage is TRBV5-1 and J usage is TRBJ2-1; 8 bases map to TRBD1. CDR3 length equals 15 residues. Germline lookup yields CDR1 SGHRS and CDR2 YFSETQ. J gave up 8 bases and V 1 base, and 8 bases lay outside the gene matches. CDR3 nucleotides: TGCGCCAGCAGCTTGCGGCAGGGGGCTTGGTATGAGCAGTTCTTC. Its protein is CASSLRQGAWYEQFF.

This clone was seen only once. The gene calls are TRBV6-4 and TRBJ2-2; D not certain. Per the germline V gene, CDR1 is MRHNA and CDR2 is SNTAGT. V was cut by 5 bases and J by 4 bases, with 5 bases left in between. The CDR3 extends over 12 amino acids. CDR3 in DNA: TGTGCCAGCAGTTCCGGCACCGGGGAGCTGTTTTTT. Translating it yields CASSSGTGELFF.

Notes on this clone: The sample has other DNA sequences that encode this CDR3 too. The genes are TRBV5-1 and TRBJ2-7; TRBD1 aligns across 8 bases. This CDR3 is built from 13 residues. With V trimmed by 3 bases and J by 3 bases, 2 bases remained unmatched. The germline V gene has CDR1 SGHRS and CDR2 YFSETQ. The CDR3 DNA sequence: TGCGCCAGCAGCTCCGGGACAGGCTACGAGCAGTACTTC. It codes for CASSSGTGYEQYF.

V is TRBV5-6 and J is TRBJ2-2, with TRBD2 identical over 12 bases. Losses at the gene ends were 4 bases for V and 4 bases for J; bases not matched to a gene: 11. Germline V gives CDR1 SGHDT, CDR2 YYEEEE. This CDR3 is 18 amino acids long. CDR3 in amino acids: CASSPFRLAGDVTGELFF. The CDR3 DNA sequence: TGTGCCAGCAGCCCCTTCAGACTAGCGGGAGACGTCACCGGGGAGCTGTTTTTT.

The chain recombines TRBV5-1 with TRBJ2-1; TRBD1 agrees at 9 bases. Germline CDR1 is SGHRS and CDR2 is YFSETQ. V trimming: 3 bases; J trimming: 6 bases; junction bases outside the gene matches: 4. This CDR3 has 14 amino acids. This chain's CDR3 is CASSWGQGSNEQFF. The CDR3 nucleotides read TGCGCCAGCAGCTGGGGACAGGGAAGCAATGAGCAGTTCTTC.

This clone is labeled medium-sized. The V call is TRBV24-1, the J call TRBJ1-1; 7 bases line up with TRBD1. Losses at the gene ends were 2 bases for V and 7 bases for J; bases not matched to a gene: 6. The germline V gene encodes CDR1 KGHDR and CDR2 SFDVKD. The CDR3 spans 14 residues. The CDR3 loop reads CATSDSGTAIEAFF. The CDR3 DNA is TGTGCCACCAGTGATTCCGGGACAGCGATTGAAGCTTTCTTT.

This clone occurred once. CDR3 amino acids: CASRNRRDEKLFF. The CDR3 coding sequence is TGTGCCAGCAGGAACAGGAGGGATGAAAAACTGTTTTTT. The chain combines TRBV6-5 with TRBJ1-4, with D possibly TRBD1 on 5 matching bases. Germline CDR1 and CDR2: MNHEY and SVGAGI. The CDR3 length is 13 residues. Trimming took off 6 bases at V and 6 bases at J, with 11 bases between the two ends.

CDR3 protein: CASSSMGRANYGYTF. The DNA for the CDR3 is TGTGCCAGCAGCTCAATGGGCAGAGCTAACTATGGCTACACCTTC. The chain recombines TRBV7-9 with TRBJ1-2; no clear D. V gave up 4 bases and J gave up 0 bases, with 12 bases separating them. The germline V gene encodes CDR1 SEHNR and CDR2 FQNEAQ (reference sequence). The CDR3 covers 15 residues. Variable domain in full (rest from reference TRBV7-9 and TRBJ1-2): DTGVSQNPRHKITKRGQNVTFRCDPISEHNRLYWYRQTLGQGPEFLTYFQNEAQLEKSRLLSDRFSAERPKGSFSTLEIQRTEQGDSAMYLCASSSMGRANYGYTFGSGTRLTVV.

The V and J genes are TRBV7-2 and TRBJ1-1; D is unresolved. Germline assignment: CDR1 SGHTA and CDR2 FQGNSA. The V end was cut by 7 bases, the J end by 7 bases, with 16 bases between. CDR3 length equals 13 residues. The CDR3 DNA sequence: TGTGCCAGCACCTCACTCCTGGACTATGAAGCTTTCTTT. Protein: CASTSLLDYEAFF.

The V gene is TRBV7-2, the J gene TRBJ2-7, with 8 bases aligning to TRBD2. The CDR3 runs to 15 residues. CDR1 SGHTA and CDR2 FQGNSA come from the germline V gene. Trimming at V came to 2 bases and at J to 3 bases, leaving 6 bases not matched to a gene. The CDR3 here is CASSLLAGGIYEQYF. CDR3 DNA: TGTGCCAGCAGCTTATTGGCGGGGGGCATCTACGAGCAGTACTTC.

This clone came up once. V and J are TRBV5-5 and TRBJ1-6; 9 nucleotides align to TRBD1. Germline trimming cut 4 bases from V and 7 bases from J; bases unmatched to any gene: 3. The CDR3 extends over 14 amino acids. CDR1 SGHKS and CDR2 YYEKEE come from the germline V gene (reference sequence). CDR3 in amino acids: CASSGTGLNSPLHF. The CDR3 DNA follows: TGTGCCAGCAGCGGGACAGGGTTGAATTCACCCCTCCACTTT. Looking up the rest from reference TRBV5-5 and TRBJ1-6 gives the full variable domain: DAGVTQSPTHLIKTRGQQVTLRCSPISGHKSVSWYQQVLGQGPQFIFQYYEKEERGRGNFPDRFSARQFPNYSSELNVNALLLGDSALYLCASSGTGLNSPLHFGNGTRLTVT.

This clone has a handful of counts. The chain is built from TRBV24-1 and TRBJ2-1, with TRBD2 matching 9 bases. Looked up from germline, CDR1 is KGHDR and CDR2 is SFDVKD. V lost 3 bases to trimming and J lost 12 bases; unmatched junction nucleotides: 5. CDR3 length equals 13 residues. As DNA, the CDR3 is TGTGCCACCAGTGATCTTAGCGGGAGAGGGCAGTTCTTC. It codes for CATSDLSGRGQFF.

V and J are TRBV5-4 and TRBJ1-2; TRBD1 matches 9 bases. The CDR3 loop spans 15 amino acids. CDR1 and CDR2 from the germline V gene are SGHNT and YYREEE (reference sequence). With 4 bases clipped from V and 2 bases from J, the junction kept 6 bases outside the gene matches. The CDR3 loop reads CASSARDRANYGYTF. For the CDR3, the DNA is TGTGCCAGCAGCGCCCGGGACAGGGCAAACTATGGCTACACCTTC.

This clone showed up just a few times. The CDR3 loop is CASSLATGLRNTIYF. CDR3 sequence (DNA): TGTGCCAGCAGCTTAGCCACAGGGCTCCGGAACACCATATATTTT. The chain joins TRBV13 to TRBJ1-3; D may be TRBD1 (6 bases). CDR1 and CDR2 from the germline V gene are PRHDT and FYEKMQ (reference sequence). The V end was cut by 1 base, the J end by 7 bases, with 14 bases between. The CDR3 has 15 amino acids.

The chain is built from TRBV15 and TRBJ1-2; 10 nucleotides align to TRBD1. The germline V gene encodes CDR1 LNHNV and CDR2 YYDKDF (reference sequence). V trimming: 0 bases; J trimming: 4 bases; junction bases outside the gene matches: 5. This CDR3 has 16 amino acids. In DNA, the CDR3 is TGTGCCACCAGCAGAGATAGGGGACAGGGGCCCTATGGCTACACCTTC. This encodes CATSRDRGQGPYGYTF.

The CDR3 DNA reads TGTGCCAGCAGCGTAGTTCCGGGAGGGAGCACAGATACGCAGTATTTT. Its protein is CASSVVPGGSTDTQYF. V is TRBV9 and J is TRBJ2-3, with 8 bases lining up with TRBD2. Trimming cost V 0 bases and J 0 bases; bases outside gene matches: 3. The CDR3 is 16 amino acids. Germline V gives CDR1 SGDLS, CDR2 YYNGEE.

The rearrangement links TRBV20-1 to TRBJ2-3, with 10 bases matching TRBD1. The CDR3 extends over 14 amino acids. Germline CDR1 DFQATT, CDR2 SNEGSKA (reference sequence). V was clipped by 3 bases and J by 3 bases; unmatched bases: 3. The CDR3 nucleotides are TGCAGTGCTAGTAGGGACAGGGGAACAGATACGCAGTATTTT. Translated, it gives CSASRDRGTDTQYF.

The chain uses TRBV24-1 and TRBJ2-5; weak D call: TRBD2 (5 bases). In germline, CDR1 is KGHDR, CDR2 SFDVKD. CDR3 length: 13 amino acids. The V end was cut by 3 bases, the J end by 5 bases, with 9 bases between. The CDR3 reads CATSDDRGETQYF. Written as DNA, the CDR3 is TGTGCCACCAGTGATGATAGAGGGGAGACCCAGTACTTC.